This TCR beta chain was captured in a study of cytomegalovirus exposure and HLA in healthy donors. As regards this clone: Its matching antigen is unknown.

The CDR3 spans 15 residues. Germline assignment: CDR1 SGHRS and CDR2 YFSETQ. V lost 0 bases to trimming and J lost 4 bases; unmatched junction nucleotides: 2. Points from the study as a whole: TCR beta sequences reportedly predicted most subjects' HLA-A and HLA-B alleles accurately.

PCR primers comprised 60 Vbeta and 13 Jbeta primers. Libraries were prepared by immunoSEQ multiplex PCR; TCRdb keeps only in-frame clonotypes and omits some of them. The table has tens of thousands of clones, around four fifths seen once. This chain uses TRBV5-1 with TRBJ2-1; 9 bases line up with TRBD2. The source material was PBMCs. The receptor comes from a man in his thirties or forties in good health and CMV-seronegative. CDR3 in DNA: TGCGCCAGCAGCTTGGTAGCGGGAGTTTACAATGAGCAGTTCTTC. Translating gives CASSLVAGVYNEQFF.